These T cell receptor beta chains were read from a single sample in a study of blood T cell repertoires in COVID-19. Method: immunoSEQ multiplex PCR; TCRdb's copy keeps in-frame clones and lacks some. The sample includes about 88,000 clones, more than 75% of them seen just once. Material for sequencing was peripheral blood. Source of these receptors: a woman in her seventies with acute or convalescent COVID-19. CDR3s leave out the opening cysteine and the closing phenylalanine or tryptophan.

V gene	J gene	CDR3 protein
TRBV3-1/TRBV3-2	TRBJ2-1	ASSSPGLKVNEQF
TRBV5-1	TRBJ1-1	ASSPRTGESEAF
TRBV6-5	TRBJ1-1	AVQQGFNTEAF
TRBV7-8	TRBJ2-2	ASSSQRTPGLAHTGELF
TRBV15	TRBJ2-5	ATSLNTGTSETQY
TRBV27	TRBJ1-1	ASSFQGWTEAF
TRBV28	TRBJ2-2	ASNRGTGGNTGELF
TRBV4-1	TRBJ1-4	ASSQAEATNEKLF
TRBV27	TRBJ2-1	ASSFGRDRYNEQF
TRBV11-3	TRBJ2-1	ASSLLAGSGSYNEQF
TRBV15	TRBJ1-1	ATSRDMNTEAF
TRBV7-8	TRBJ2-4	ASSAGYVWY
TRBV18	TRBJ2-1	ASSPGLRYDEQF
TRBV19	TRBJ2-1	ASSPYAQGIDNEQF
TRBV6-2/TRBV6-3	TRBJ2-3	ASSLRAGASTDTQY
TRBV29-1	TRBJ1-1	SVAKVRDTEAF
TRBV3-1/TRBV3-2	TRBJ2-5	ASSPTSGVGTQY
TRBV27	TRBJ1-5	ASSLSRASNQPQH
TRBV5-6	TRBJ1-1	ASSLYRPNTEAF
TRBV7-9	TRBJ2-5	ASTFRPGDRGLPETQY
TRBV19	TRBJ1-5	ASTLLSYSNQPQH
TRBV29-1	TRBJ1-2	SLSGGEDGYT
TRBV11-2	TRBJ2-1	ASSLALAYEQF
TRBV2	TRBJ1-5	ASSESRESNQPQH
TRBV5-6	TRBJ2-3	ASSLVAGPLGNTQY
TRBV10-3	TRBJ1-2	AISETSGQGAHYGYT
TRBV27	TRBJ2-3	ASRGGNFPDTQY
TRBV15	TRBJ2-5	ATSRNRGTAETQY
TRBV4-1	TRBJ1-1	ASSPRQGMNTEAF
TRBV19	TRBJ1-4	ASSMGAGGNEKLF
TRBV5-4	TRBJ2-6	ASSLRNRGTSGANVLT
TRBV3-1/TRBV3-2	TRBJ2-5	ASSTRLAGGRETQY
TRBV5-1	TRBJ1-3	ASSLHPDRVSGNTIY
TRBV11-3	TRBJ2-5	ASSFRYRAGRQETQY
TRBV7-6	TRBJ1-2	ASSSRTGVENGYT
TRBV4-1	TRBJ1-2	ASSREATPNYGYT
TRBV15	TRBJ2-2	ATSRVPPGSGGELF
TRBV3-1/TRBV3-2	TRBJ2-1	ASSQKAGGIYNEQF
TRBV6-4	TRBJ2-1	ASSTTSGDVSEQF
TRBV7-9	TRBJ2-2	ASSVQQATGELF
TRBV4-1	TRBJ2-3	ASSQDPGGSDTQY
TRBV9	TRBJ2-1	ASSAFGQGGNEQF
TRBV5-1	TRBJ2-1	ASSLMGTGEGNEQF
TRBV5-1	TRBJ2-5	ASNMQTGDKETQY
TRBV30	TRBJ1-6	AWSARGGAYNSPLH
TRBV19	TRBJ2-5	ASSPIGQGGQETQY
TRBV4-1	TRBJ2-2	ASSQEWEGLPGELF
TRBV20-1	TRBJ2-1	SATGNEQF
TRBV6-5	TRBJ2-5	ASSYELRGTQY
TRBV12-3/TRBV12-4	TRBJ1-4	ASSFTANEKLF
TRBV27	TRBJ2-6	ASSLSRGRSNVLT
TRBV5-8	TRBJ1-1	ASSLAGYTEAF
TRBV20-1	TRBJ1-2	SASPVQYGYT
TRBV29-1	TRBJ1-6	SVAETGGNSPLH
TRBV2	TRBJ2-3	ASSDKGAGGTDTQY